These T cell receptor beta chains were read from a single sample in a study of blood T cell repertoires in COVID-19. The assay was immunoSEQ multiplex PCR, and TCRdb's table has in-frame clones only and misses some. The sample lists about 300,000 clones; 70% to 85% were seen once. The sample consisted of peripheral blood. These receptors were collected from a human donor with COVID-19, enrolled during active disease. The donor label of this sample is uncertain. The CDR3 runs from the conserved cysteine through the conserved F or W. Fields, in order: D gene, clone size, V gene, J gene, CDR3 DNA, CDR3 protein. D genes are given only for firm matches. For some rows the clone size is stated as once, few or many, or as a class when expanded; others skip it.

>NA|once|TRBV6-5|TRBJ2-5
TGTGCCAGCAGCTTGAGAGAGACCCAGTACTTC
CASSLRETQYF
>NA|once|TRBV15|TRBJ2-7
TGTGCCACCAGCAGACAGAGGAGCTCCTACGAGCAGTACTTC
CATSRQRSSYEQYF
>TRBD1|NA|TRBV14|TRBJ2-6
TGTGCCAGCAGTCTCCTACTAGAGACAGGGTTAGGGGCCAACGTCCTGACTTTC
CASSLLLETGLGANVLTF
>NA|NA|TRBV5-6|TRBJ1-6
TGTGCCAGCAGGACATGGGCGAATTCACCCCTCCACTTT
CASRTWANSPLHF
>NA|NA|TRBV5-6|TRBJ1-5
TGTGCCAGCAGCTACGGGACAACTCGATCGGCCCAGCATTTT
CASSYGTTRSAQHF
>TRBD1|NA|TRBV30|TRBJ2-1
TGTGCCTGGAACACAGGGGCCTTGTACAATGAGCAGTTCTTC
CAWNTGALYNEQFF
>TRBD1|NA|TRBV28|TRBJ1-5
TGTGCCATAAGACAGGGGTTTGATCAGCCCCAGCATTTT
CAIRQGFDQPQHF
>TRBD1|NA|TRBV7-3|TRBJ2-3
TGTGCCAGCAGCGAAGGGACAGGCAGCTATTCTAGCACAGATACGCAGTATTTT
CASSEGTGSYSSTDTQYF
>NA|NA|TRBV2|TRBJ2-7
TGTGCCAGCAGGGGGGACACCTCCTACGAGCAGTACTTC
CASRGDTSYEQYF
>TRBD1|NA|TRBV12-3/TRBV12-4|TRBJ1-2
TGTGCCAGCAGTCCCGGGACAGGGGTAGGCTACACCTTC
CASSPGTGVGYTF
>NA|once|TRBV5-1|TRBJ2-7
TGCGCCAGCAGCCAGGAAGCCTACGAGCAGTACTTC
CASSQEAYEQYF
>NA|few|TRBV29-1|TRBJ1-1
TGCAGCGTTGAAGCCCCCAACGGAGACTGGGACACTGAAGCTTTCTTT
CSVEAPNGDWDTEAFF
>NA|NA|TRBV6-1|TRBJ2-7
TGTGCCAGCAGTGAACCCCCCCCAGGCAGCTCCTACGAGCAGTACTTC
CASSEPPPGSSYEQYF
>TRBD1|NA|TRBV6-5|TRBJ1-2
TGTGCCAGCAGAGACACAGGGGGGGGTGGCTACACCTTC
CASRDTGGGGYTF
>TRBD1|NA|TRBV7-6|TRBJ2-3
TGTGCCAGCACCATGCCGGGACAGGGGTTCACAGATACGCAGTATTTT
CASTMPGQGFTDTQYF
>TRBD1|NA|TRBV6-5|TRBJ2-7
TGTGCCAGCAGTTCCCGGGACAGGGGGAAATACGAGCAGTACTTC
CASSSRDRGKYEQYF
>TRBD2|NA|TRBV11-3|TRBJ2-1
TGTGCCAGCAGCGGGGGGACTAGCGGTTTGCATGAGCAGTTCTTC
CASSGGTSGLHEQFF
>TRBD2|NA|TRBV4-1|TRBJ2-1
TGCGCCAGCAGCCAAAGGACGGGGACTAGCGGGGATGAGCAGTTCTTC
CASSQRTGTSGDEQFF
>TRBD1|NA|TRBV7-9|TRBJ1-6
TGTGCCAGCAGCCCACCGACAGGGGGTCGTAATTCACCCCTCCACTTT
CASSPPTGGRNSPLHF
>NA|once|TRBV7-9|TRBJ2-4
TGTGCCAGCACCTACCGCGAGGACAGCGCGGCCAAAAACATTCAGTACTTC
CASTYREDSAAKNIQYF
>TRBD1|NA|TRBV6-5|TRBJ2-2
TGTGCCAGCAATCCCGACAGGGGAATGACCGGGGAGCTGTTTTTT
CASNPDRGMTGELFF
>TRBD1|NA|TRBV7-9|TRBJ2-7
TGTGCCAGCAGCTTAGGCCCACAGGGGTCCTACGAGCAGTACTTC
CASSLGPQGSYEQYF
>TRBD2|NA|TRBV6-5|TRBJ2-1
TGTGCCAGCAGTCTCAGACTAGCGGTGTACAATGAGCAGTTCTTC
CASSLRLAVYNEQFF
>TRBD1|NA|TRBV7-3|TRBJ2-5
TGTGCCAGCAGCCAGACAGGGCGTCAAGAGACCCAGTACTTC
CASSQTGRQETQYF
>TRBD2|NA|TRBV5-8|TRBJ2-1
TGTGCCAGCAGATGGGGGCCGACTAGCGGGAGTCAGTTCTTC
CASRWGPTSGSQFF
>NA|NA|TRBV19|TRBJ2-5
TGTGCCAGTAGTATTATCCCCCACGCGGACCCCCGGAGGCAAGAGACCCAGTACTTC
CASSIIPHADPRRQETQYF
>TRBD2|NA|TRBV24-1|TRBJ2-5
TGTGCCACCAGTGAGACCCCGGGACTAGCGTACCAAGAGACCCAGTACTTC
CATSETPGLAYQETQYF
>TRBD1|NA|TRBV3-1/TRBV3-2|TRBJ2-7
TGTGCCAGCAGCCATGTACGACCGGGACAGGGCTCCTACGAGCAGTACTTC
CASSHVRPGQGSYEQYF
>TRBD1|NA|TRBV3-1/TRBV3-2|TRBJ1-2
TGTGCCAGCAGCCAGGGGGACAGGGGGCCTTATGGCTACACCTTC
CASSQGDRGPYGYTF
>TRBD1|NA|TRBV20-1|TRBJ2-1
TGCAGTGGACAGGGGTACAATGAGCAGTTCTTC
CSGQGYNEQFF
>NA|NA|TRBV12-3/TRBV12-4|TRBJ2-1
TGTGCCAGCAGTTTAAGCCGAACTAGTGGTCTGTTCTTC
CASSLSRTSGLFF
>NA|NA|TRBV10-3|TRBJ2-3
TGTGCCATCAGCGAACTTAACCTAGGCATGGATACGCAGTATTTT
CAISELNLGMDTQYF
>NA|NA|TRBV6-5|TRBJ1-3
TGTGCCAGCAGTTCCCCACAGGCCTCTGGAAACACCATATATTTT
CASSSPQASGNTIYF
>NA|NA|TRBV28|TRBJ1-4
TGTGCCAGCAACTTACACAGGGCAAATGAAAAACTGTTTTTT
CASNLHRANEKLFF
>TRBD2|NA|TRBV9|TRBJ2-1
TGTGCCAGCAGCCCCCGGGGTAGCGGGAGTGGTGAGCAGTTCTTC
CASSPRGSGSGEQFF
>TRBD2|NA|TRBV7-7|TRBJ2-5
TGTGCTAGCAGCTCCGCGGCGGGGGGAGAGACCCAGTACTTC
CASSSAAGGETQYF
>TRBD1|NA|TRBV10-2|TRBJ1-4
TGCGCCAGCAGTGAGACGCATAACCGGGACAGGGAAGGTGAAAAACTGTTTTTT
CASSETHNRDREGEKLFF
>TRBD1|NA|TRBV28|TRBJ1-3
TGTGCCAGCAATTCTATCGGACAGGGCTCTGGAAACACCATATATTTT
CASNSIGQGSGNTIYF
>TRBD2|NA|TRBV28|TRBJ2-3
TGTGCCAGCAGTGCCCCGGGACTAGCGGGCGGAACAGATACGCAGTATTTT
CASSAPGLAGGTDTQYF
>TRBD1|few|TRBV6-5|TRBJ1-1
TGTGCCAGCAGGGATACAGGGGGCACTGAAGCTTTCTTT
CASRDTGGTEAFF
>NA|NA|TRBV27|TRBJ1-1
TGTGCCAGCAGGGAGGGAGACAGGAACACTGAAGCTTTCTTT
CASREGDRNTEAFF
>NA|NA|TRBV18|TRBJ2-1
TGTGCCAGCTCACCACTAACAGGGACGGCCGTCAATGAGCAGTTCTTC
CASSPLTGTAVNEQFF
>TRBD2|once|TRBV7-6|TRBJ2-1
TGTGCCAGCAGCTTAAGGACTAGCGGGAGGTCTAACAATGAGCAGTTCTTC
CASSLRTSGRSNNEQFF
>NA|NA|TRBV5-4|TRBJ1-4
TGTGCCAGCAGCTTCGGGGGAGGTGGTAATGAAAAACTGTTTTTT
CASSFGGGGNEKLFF
>TRBD1|NA|TRBV24-1|TRBJ2-1
TGTGCCACCAGTGATTTAGGACAGGGTGGGGATGAGCAGTTCTTC
CATSDLGQGGDEQFF
>NA|NA|TRBV7-6|TRBJ1-4
TGTGCCAGCAGCTTAGTGTACGCCAGAGGTGAAAAACTGTTTTTT
CASSLVYARGEKLFF
>TRBD2|NA|TRBV2|TRBJ2-1
TGTGCCAGCAGTGAGTTTAGCGGGGACAATGAGCAGTTCTTC
CASSEFSGDNEQFF
>TRBD1|NA|TRBV11-2|TRBJ1-6
TGTGCCAGCAGCTTAGAAGGACAGGGGTTACACTTT
CASSLEGQGLHF
>NA|few|TRBV4-1|TRBJ1-5
TGCGCCAGCAGCCCATTTTGGCAGGGAAATTCCAATCAGCCCCAGCATTTT
CASSPFWQGNSNQPQHF
>NA|NA|TRBV30|TRBJ2-1
TGTGCCTGGAGTTCCGGGGGAGGCTACAATGAGCAGTTCTTC
CAWSSGGGYNEQFF
>NA|NA|TRBV4-1|TRBJ1-2
TGCGCCAGCAGCCAAGATCCCCTCGGACTTTACTATGGCTACACCTTC
CASSQDPLGLYYGYTF
>NA|NA|TRBV29-1|TRBJ2-5
TGCAGCGTTGAACCCTGGGGCGGCGAGACCCAGTACTTC
CSVEPWGGETQYF
>NA|NA|TRBV19|TRBJ1-1
TGTGCCAGTAGCAGGGAAAACACTGAAGCTTTCTTT
CASSRENTEAFF
>NA|NA|TRBV21-1|TRBJ2-1
TGTGCCAGCAGCTCGGCAGGGCTAGCGGGAGTATACAATGAGCAGTTCTTC
CASSSAGLAGVYNEQFF
>NA|NA|TRBV28|TRBJ1-6
TGTGCCAGCAGCCCCGCCGTAGCGGTTTCACCCCTCCACTTT
CASSPAVAVSPLHF
>TRBD1|once|TRBV5-1|TRBJ2-1
TGCGCCAGCCGCCCCGGGACAGACACCACCAATGAGCAGTTCTTC
CASRPGTDTTNEQFF
>TRBD2|NA|TRBV5-1|TRBJ2-2
TGCGCCAGCAGTGACGCTAGCGGAGTAGACGGGGAGCTGTTTTTT
CASSDASGVDGELFF
>NA|NA|TRBV27|TRBJ2-2
TGTGCCAGCAGAGAGGAACTAGGGAGGGAGCTGTTTTTT
CASREELGRELFF
>TRBD1|NA|TRBV19|TRBJ1-1
TGTGCCAGTGCACCTACAGGGGTAGGCACTGAAGCTTTCTTT
CASAPTGVGTEAFF